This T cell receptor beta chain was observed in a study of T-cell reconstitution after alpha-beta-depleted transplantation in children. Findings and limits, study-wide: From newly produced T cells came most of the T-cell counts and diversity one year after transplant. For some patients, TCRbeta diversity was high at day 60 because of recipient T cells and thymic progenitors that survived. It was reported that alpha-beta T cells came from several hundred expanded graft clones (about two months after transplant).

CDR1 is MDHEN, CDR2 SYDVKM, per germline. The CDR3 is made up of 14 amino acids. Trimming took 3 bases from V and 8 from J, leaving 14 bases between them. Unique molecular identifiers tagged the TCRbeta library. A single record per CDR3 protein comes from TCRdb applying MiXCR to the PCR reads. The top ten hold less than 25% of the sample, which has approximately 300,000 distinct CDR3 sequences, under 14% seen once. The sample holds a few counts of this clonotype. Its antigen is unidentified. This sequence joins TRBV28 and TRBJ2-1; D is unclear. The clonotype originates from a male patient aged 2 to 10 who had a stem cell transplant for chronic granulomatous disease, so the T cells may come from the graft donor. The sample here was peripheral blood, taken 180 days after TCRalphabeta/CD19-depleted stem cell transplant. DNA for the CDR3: TGTGCCAGCAGTTTTGGGTCATCCGATGATGAGCAGTTCTTC. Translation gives CASSFGSSDDEQFF.